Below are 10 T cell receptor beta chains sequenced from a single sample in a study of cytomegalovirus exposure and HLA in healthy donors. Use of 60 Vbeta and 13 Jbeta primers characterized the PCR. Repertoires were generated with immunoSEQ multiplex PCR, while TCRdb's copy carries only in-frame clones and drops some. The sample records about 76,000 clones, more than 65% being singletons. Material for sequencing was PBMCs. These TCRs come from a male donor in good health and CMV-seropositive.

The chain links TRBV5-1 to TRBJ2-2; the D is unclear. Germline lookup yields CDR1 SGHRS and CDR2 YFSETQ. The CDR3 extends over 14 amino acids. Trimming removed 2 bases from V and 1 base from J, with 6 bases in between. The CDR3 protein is CASSLLVNTGELFF. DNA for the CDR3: TGCGCCAGCAGCTTACTCGTGAACACCGGGGAGCTGTTTTTT.

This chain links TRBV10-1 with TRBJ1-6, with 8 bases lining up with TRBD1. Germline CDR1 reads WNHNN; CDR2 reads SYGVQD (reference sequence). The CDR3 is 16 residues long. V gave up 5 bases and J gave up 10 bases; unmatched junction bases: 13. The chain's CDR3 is CASSSGQGGSGSPLHF. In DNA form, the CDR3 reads TGCGCCAGCAGTTCCGGACAGGGAGGTTCTGGCTCACCCCTCCACTTT.

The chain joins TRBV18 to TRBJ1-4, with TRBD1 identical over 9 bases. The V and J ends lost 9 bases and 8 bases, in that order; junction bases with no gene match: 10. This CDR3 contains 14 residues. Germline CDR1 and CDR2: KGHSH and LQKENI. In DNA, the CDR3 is TGTGCCAGTCGTCGTAGGGACAGGGACGAAAAACTGTTTTTT. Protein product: CASRRRDRDEKLFF.

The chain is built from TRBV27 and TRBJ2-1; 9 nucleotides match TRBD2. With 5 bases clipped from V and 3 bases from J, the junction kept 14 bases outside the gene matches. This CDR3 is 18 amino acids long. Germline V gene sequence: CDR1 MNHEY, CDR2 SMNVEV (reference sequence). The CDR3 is CASSPGGGAFENYNEQFF. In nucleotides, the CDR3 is TGTGCCAGCAGTCCGGGCGGGGGGGCATTTGAGAACTACAATGAGCAGTTCTTC.

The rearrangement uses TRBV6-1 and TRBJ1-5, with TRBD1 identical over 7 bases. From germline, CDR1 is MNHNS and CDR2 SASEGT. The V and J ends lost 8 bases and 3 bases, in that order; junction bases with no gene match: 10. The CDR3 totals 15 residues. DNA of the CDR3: TGTGCCAGCGAGGAGGCAGGGGGGCTCAATCAGCCCCAGCATTTT. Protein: CASEEAGGLNQPQHF.

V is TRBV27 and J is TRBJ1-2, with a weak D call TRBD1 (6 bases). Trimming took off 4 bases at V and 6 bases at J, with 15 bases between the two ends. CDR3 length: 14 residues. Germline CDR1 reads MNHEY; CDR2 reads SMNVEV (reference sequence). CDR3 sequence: CASSSQGEGNGYTF. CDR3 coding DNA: TGTGCCAGCAGTTCACAGGGAGAAGGTAATGGCTACACCTTC.

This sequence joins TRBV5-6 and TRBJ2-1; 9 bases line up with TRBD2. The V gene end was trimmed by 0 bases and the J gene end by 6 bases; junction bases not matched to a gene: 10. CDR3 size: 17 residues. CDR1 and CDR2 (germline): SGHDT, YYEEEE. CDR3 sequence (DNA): TGTGCCAGCAGCTTGGCGCCTAGCGGGAAGAGGGCCAATGAGCAGTTCTTC. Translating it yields CASSLAPSGKRANEQFF.

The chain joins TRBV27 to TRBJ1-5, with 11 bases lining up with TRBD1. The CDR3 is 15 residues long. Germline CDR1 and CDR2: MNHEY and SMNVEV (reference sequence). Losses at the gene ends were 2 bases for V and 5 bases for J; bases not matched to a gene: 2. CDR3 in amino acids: CASSLGTGGDQPQHF. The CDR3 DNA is TGTGCCAGCAGTTTAGGGACAGGGGGGGATCAGCCCCAGCATTTT.

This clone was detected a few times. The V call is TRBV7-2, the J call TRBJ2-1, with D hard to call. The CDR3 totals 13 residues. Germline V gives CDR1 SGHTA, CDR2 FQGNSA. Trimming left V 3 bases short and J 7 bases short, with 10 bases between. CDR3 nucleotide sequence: TGTGCCAGCAGCTTTCAGGATTTTAATGAGCAGTTCTTC. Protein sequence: CASSFQDFNEQFF.

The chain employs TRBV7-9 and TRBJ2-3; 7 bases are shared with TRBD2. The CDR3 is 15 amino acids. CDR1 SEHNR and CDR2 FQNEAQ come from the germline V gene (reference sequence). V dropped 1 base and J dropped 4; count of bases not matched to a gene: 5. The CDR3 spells CASSLVLAAADTQYF. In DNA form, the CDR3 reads TGTGCCAGCAGCTTAGTTCTAGCGGCGGCAGATACGCAGTATTTT.